This T cell receptor beta chain was profiled in a study of shared clonotypes between healthy human individuals (TCRdb year 2020). A note on the overall study: A couple of women and a few men aged 18 to 49 years were included in the cohort. For each donor, CD4 naive and CD4 memory were each given three plates, CD8 naive was given two plates, and CD8 memory was given one plate. To estimate repertoire size and how much clonotype sharing occurs between individuals, the study deeply sequenced the blood TCR repertoires of roughly 5 healthy adults. Different laboratories and diverse techniques were used to prepare libraries and sequence TCR repertoires, to increase sequencing depth and limit assay-specific biases. Leukapheresis yielded between about 0.8 and 8.9 billion PBMCs per donor.

TCR CDR3 regions were amplified from genomic DNA by multiplex PCR using the deep immunoSEQ assay. For each cell subset, the extracted genomic DNA was distributed evenly across all wells of several immunoSEQ 96-well plates, and each plate served as one replicate. For sorted subsets, each replicate PCR was loaded with about 200 ng genomic DNA, equivalent to about 33,000 T cell genomes. Purified libraries were quantified with a Qubit 3.0 fluorometer, sized on a Bioanalyzer 2100, and re-quantified with the KAPA Library Quantification kit. Every immunoSEQ 96-well plate was sequenced on a dedicated single-read 150-cycle Illumina NextSeq 550 flow cell. From the authors' description of their analysis: The immunoSEQ output contained only junctional sequences without quality scores, so filtering could not match that applied to full-length reads. To assign V/J genes and CDR3, sequences were annotated against IMGT germline references using PyIR, a Python wrapper for IgBLAST v1.9. Any read was removed if the V/J assignment was weak (E-value above 1e-6), the CDR3 was missing, or the read contained stop codons, out-of-frame junctions, or ambiguous translated residues. V3J clonotypes were defined as sequences sharing an identical inferred V gene, J gene, and CDR3 amino acid sequence. Percentage overlap between repertoires was computed as shared unique clonotypes divided by the size of the smaller repertoire. Richness of each repertoire was evaluated using RTK rarefaction, the Chao1 estimator, and Recon v2.1 estimates of unobserved clonotypes. Generation probabilities for all TCRbeta clonotypes obtained by the gDNA method from a few donors were computed using OLGA. Held by TCRdb, this immuneACCESS table contains in-frame sequences only and omits some clones. Under half of the omission traces to an unresolved V gene where checked; the cause of the rest is unknown. V, J and clone size are taken as reported in that table, and D and trimming were inferred from the DNA itself. The sample table records approximately 2,000,000 clones; approximately 90% of these occur just once. The ten biggest clones cover 0.37% of the sample.

Details on this clone: What antigen it recognizes has not been identified. Nothing much larger sits one base from this clone, and base qualities are not available.

The V end loses 10 bases and the J end loses 7 bases, and a stretch of 14 bases separates them. Its CDR3 holds 12 amino acids, cysteine through phenylalanine. Solely the CDR3 DNA is kept, with 36 bases framed from the first base. In the germline V gene (reference sequence), CDR1 corresponds to MNHEY and CDR2 to SMNVEV. The donors were healthy, HIV-negative adults who had no recently reported acute infections or vaccinations. All donors were Caucasian adults living in Nashville, Tennessee, USA. CD4+ T cells were enriched by magnetic negative selection, after which naive cells were positively selected on CD45RA and the negative fraction was taken as the memory subset. After blood collection by leukapheresis, PBMCs were isolated using Ficoll-Histopaque density gradient centrifugation and then cryopreserved in the vapor phase of liquid nitrogen. Analytical flow cytometry was used to check the purity and quantity of each magnetically sorted T cell population. From each sorted fraction, genomic DNA was isolated and quantified by UV absorbance on a Nanodrop 2000c.

Overall study results and their limits: Based on pairwise subsampling, the degree of clonotype sharing among donors was expected to be affected by sequencing depth. Approximately 4.8% of naive CD4, 3% to 3.5% of naive CD8, about 2.5% of memory CD4, and less than 0.45% of memory CD8 clonotypes were shared across four donors. Even with the large sequencing depth, rarefaction of the sorted-subset datasets indicated that sequencing was incomplete. Compared with non-shared clonotypes, clonotypes shared by all four sorted-subset donors had higher generation probabilities. Only blood was sampled, and tissue TCR repertoires likely differ from those in blood. Because the study included only a small number of donors, the genetic and exposure-history diversity represented was limited. Larger estimated clonotype richness was generally found for naive subsets than for memory subsets.

This chain joins TRBV27 to TRBJ1-5, with a weak D call of TRBD1 (5 bases match). Sequenced sample: naive CD4+ T cells from PBMCs. This sample's cell subset or site label indicates: CD45RA+ positively selected. This clonotype was obtained from a young man in good health. Some clones in this sample may be carry-over from other donors' samples. The nucleotide sequence is given as TGTGCCAAAAGACGGGCAGGGCAGCCCCAGCATTTT. This gives the protein CAKRRAGQPQHF.